The 17 T cell receptor beta chains reported below all come from one sample, sequenced in a study of blood T cells in healthy people across ages. The second PCR ran 7 to 11 cycles with a sample-barcoded 5' primer and J-beta primers. In TCRdb, the 5' RACE reads were re-called with MiXCR into one record per CDR3 protein. The table shows 650,000 to 700,000 distinct CDR3 sequences, with over 40% occurring only once. The specimen was blood. The receptors derive from an elderly woman in good health.

CDR3 protein: CATSRGASGNYEQYF. The CDR3 DNA reads TGTGCCACCAGCAGAGGGGCTAGCGGGAATTACGAGCAGTACTTC. The chain is built from TRBV15 and TRBJ2-7; 9 bases line up with TRBD2. Germline V gene data show CDR1 as LNHNV and CDR2 as YYDKDF (reference sequence). The CDR3 sequence is 15 residues long. V lost 1 base to trimming and J lost 4 bases; unmatched junction nucleotides: 5.

Details on this clonotype: The junction does not match germline at one end; this may be a read error. The V call is TRBV7-2, the J call TRBJ1-2; 7 bases match TRBD1. This CDR3 comprises 14 residues. The V gene's germline CDR1 is SGHTA and CDR2 FQGNSA. The CDR3 sequence: CAGSLTGRADGYTF. The CDR3 DNA is TGTGCCGGCAGCTTGACAGGGAGGGCGGATGGCTACACCTTC.

Comments on this clonotype: A read error may be the cause here, since a much bigger clone is one base away. This chain joins TRBV6-6 and TRBJ2-1, with 7 bases lining up with TRBD1. The J call is uncertain, as TRBJ2-7 better fits the DNA end. The CDR3 spans 13 residues. Germline values: CDR1 MNHNY, CDR2 SVGAGI (reference sequence). As DNA, the CDR3 is TGTGCCAGCAGTTGGGACAGCTACAATGAGCAGTACTTC. Translating it yields CASSWDSYNEQYF.

This clonotype was detected ten times or more. V usage is TRBV11-1 and J usage is TRBJ2-1; possible D gene TRBD1, 5 bases. CDR3 length equals 16 residues. CDR1 is SGHAT, CDR2 FQDESV, per germline (reference sequence). The V end was cut by 1 base, the J end by 2 bases, with 12 bases between. CDR3 in DNA: TGTGCCAGCAGCTTAGAGGGGCGGAATACCTACAATGAGCAGTTCTTC. As protein: CASSLEGRNTYNEQFF.

At least ten counts were recorded for this clonotype. The DNA for the CDR3 is TGTGCCAGCAGCTTAGCGGGAGGCGGCTACGAGCAGTACTTC. Translation: CASSLAGGGYEQYF. This chain connects TRBV7-2 to TRBJ2-7; possible D gene TRBD2, 6 bases. Trimming pared 0 bases from V and 3 bases from J, leaving 9 bases between. The CDR3 contains 14 residues. The germline CDR1 and CDR2 sequences are SGHTA and FQGNSA.

This clonotype was counted at least ten times. The chain uses TRBV4-1 and TRBJ1-1; D is unresolved. V shed 1 base and J shed 1 base, with 4 bases lying between them. Germline lookup yields CDR1 MGHRA and CDR2 YSYEKL. The CDR3 runs to 13 residues. The CDR3 protein is CASSQGWNTEAFF. In nucleotides, the CDR3 is TGCGCCAGCAGCCAAGGGTGGAACACTGAAGCTTTCTTT.

Concerning this clonotype: An end of the junction does not agree with germline; a read error may underlie this. V usage is TRBV6-5 and J usage is TRBJ2-1, with 11 bases lining up with TRBD2. The CDR3 is 16 amino acids. CDR1 is MNHEY and CDR2 is SVGAGI in the germline V gene. CDR3 nucleotides: TGTGCCAGCAGTTCCCGTAGCGGGGGGGGTTACAATGAGCAGTGCTTC. It is translated as CASSSRSGGGYNEQCF.

J is TRBJ2-5 and V is TRBV20-1; D possibly corresponds to TRBD2 (6 bases). Germline V gene data show CDR1 as DFQATT and CDR2 as SNEGSKA (reference sequence). The germline V and J ends were trimmed by 4 bases and 2 bases, with 14 bases remaining between them. This CDR3 is built from 14 residues. The CDR3 region has the DNA TGCAGTGCTAAGCCCCTAGCGTATCAAGAGACCCAGTACTTC. Translated, it gives CSAKPLAYQETQYF.

The rearrangement links TRBV20-1 to TRBJ2-1; D is tentatively TRBD1 or TRBD2 (5 bases each). CDR1 and CDR2 (germline): DFQATT, SNEGSKA (reference sequence). The CDR3 spans 15 residues. Trimming pared 1 base from V and 4 bases from J, leaving 14 bases between. CDR3: CSARVRERQYNEQFF. CDR3 bases: TGCAGTGCTAGAGTCAGGGAGAGGCAGTACAATGAGCAGTTCTTC.

The table lists this clonotype with many counts. This sequence joins TRBV13 and TRBJ2-5; TRBD2 aligns across 8 bases. V lost 4 bases and J lost 2; bases outside the gene matches: 12. Germline V CDR1 and CDR2: PRHDT, FYEKMQ (reference sequence). CDR3 size: 17 residues. The CDR3 nucleotides are TGTGCCAGCAGCTGGGCCACTAGCGGCAACCGACAAGAGACCCAGTACTTC. Translation gives CASSWATSGNRQETQYF.

Concerning this clonotype itself: A much larger clone sits a single nucleotide away, making a read error possible. The rearrangement links TRBV15 to TRBJ1-6, with 7 bases lining up with TRBD1. V lost 7 bases, J lost 2 bases, and 5 bases stayed unmatched. This CDR3 is 15 amino acids long. CDR1 LNHNV and CDR2 YYDKDF come from the germline V gene (reference sequence). In nucleotides, the CDR3 is TGTGCCACCAACCCCCAGGGGGCCTATAATTCACCCCTCCACTTT. Encoded protein: CATNPQGAYNSPLHF.

V and J are TRBV6-1 and TRBJ1-1; 8 bases align to TRBD1. V gave up 10 bases and J gave up 0 bases; unmatched junction bases: 7. Germline CDR1 and CDR2: MNHNS and SASEGT. CDR3 length: 14 residues. CDR3 sequence reads: CATRQGSVNTEAFF. Here the CDR3 DNA reads TGTGCCACCCGACAGGGGAGCGTGAACACTGAAGCTTTCTTT.

This chain connects TRBV2 to TRBJ2-5; possibly TRBD2 for D (7 bases). The germline gives CDR1 SNHLY, CDR2 FYNNEI. V dropped 6 bases and J dropped 8 bases, with 10 bases sitting between them. CDR3 length: 11 residues. The CDR3 sequence is CASRGGTTQYF. CDR3 coding DNA: TGTGCCAGCAGGGGGGGGACAACCCAGTACTTC.

Worth noting for this clonotype: A read error may explain this, as a much larger clone is one base away. The chain combines TRBV20-1 with TRBJ2-1; perhaps D is TRBD1 or TRBD2 (6 bases each). The CDR3 is made up of 18 amino acids. With 0 bases removed from V and 5 bases from J, the gap between germline ends came to 23 bases. In germline, CDR1 is DFQATT, CDR2 SNEGSKA (reference sequence). The CDR3: CSARDRGARGFTNNEQFF. The CDR3 DNA sequence: TGCAGTGCTAGAGATAGGGGGGCCAGGGGCTTCACCAACAATGAGCAGTTCTTC.

Many counts were recorded for this clonotype. The J gene is TRBJ2-1, the V gene TRBV20-1; the match to TRBD2 covers 7 bases. V dropped 0 bases and J dropped 2; count of bases not matched to a gene: 7. This CDR3 region has 16 residues. Germline V gene data show CDR1 as DFQATT and CDR2 as SNEGSKA (reference sequence). The CDR3 DNA is TGCAGTGCTAGAGATCCCCTAGCGGACACCTACAATGAGCAGTTCTTC. Translating it yields CSARDPLADTYNEQFF.

In this sample, this clonotype turned up a few times. V and J are TRBV3-1 and TRBJ2-1; no reliable D call. Germline CDR1 is LGHDT and CDR2 is YNNKEL (reference sequence). The V end was cut by 4 bases, the J end by 5 bases, with 15 bases between. This CDR3 region has 15 residues. CDR3 bases: TGTGCCAGCAGCCCGCGCAAAGCCTATGACAATGAGCAGTTCTTC. Amino acid sequence: CASSPRKAYDNEQFF.

In this sample, this clonotype turned up once. The J gene is TRBJ2-3, the V gene TRBV7-3, with 7 bases lining up with TRBD2. The V gene end was trimmed by 5 bases and the J gene end by 0 bases; junction bases not matched to a gene: 8. The length of the CDR3 is 16 residues. Germline assignment: CDR1 SGHTA and CDR2 FQGTGA. CDR3 sequence: CASSPTRAGSTDTQYF. CDR3 nucleotide sequence: TGTGCCAGCAGCCCCACCAGAGCGGGGAGCACAGATACGCAGTATTTT.